One TCR beta chain is described in this entry. Antigen specificity is unknown. With 6 bases clipped from V and 4 bases from J, the junction kept 14 bases outside the gene matches. CDR1 and CDR2 (germline): DFQATT, SNEGSKA (reference sequence). The CDR3 is 15 residues long. TCRdb analysed the reads with MiXCR anew, one entry per CDR3 protein. The data contain around 250,000 distinct CDR3 sequences, over 15% of them singletons. The data originate from a study of T cell repertoires in cytomegalovirus infection. Study overall: Based on public TCR beta signatures, there were indications of CMV infection and of a matching HLA type. Study results and limitations: HLA-C-restricted CMV-specific TCR beta clonotypes prevailed in the ex vivo response. The cumulative frequency of public TCR beta families distinguished individuals who carried CMV together with the relevant HLA.

The clonotype originates from a human donor in good health (CMV status not recorded). Some clones in this sample may be carry-over from other donors' samples. The rearrangement links TRBV20-1 to TRBJ2-7; the match to TRBD1 covers 8 bases. Sequencing input: CD8+ T cells from PBMCs. Here the CDR3 DNA reads TGCAGTGCCCCGAAGGGCCCGACAGGGGATTACGAGCAGTACTTC. Translated, it gives CSAPKGPTGDYEQYF.